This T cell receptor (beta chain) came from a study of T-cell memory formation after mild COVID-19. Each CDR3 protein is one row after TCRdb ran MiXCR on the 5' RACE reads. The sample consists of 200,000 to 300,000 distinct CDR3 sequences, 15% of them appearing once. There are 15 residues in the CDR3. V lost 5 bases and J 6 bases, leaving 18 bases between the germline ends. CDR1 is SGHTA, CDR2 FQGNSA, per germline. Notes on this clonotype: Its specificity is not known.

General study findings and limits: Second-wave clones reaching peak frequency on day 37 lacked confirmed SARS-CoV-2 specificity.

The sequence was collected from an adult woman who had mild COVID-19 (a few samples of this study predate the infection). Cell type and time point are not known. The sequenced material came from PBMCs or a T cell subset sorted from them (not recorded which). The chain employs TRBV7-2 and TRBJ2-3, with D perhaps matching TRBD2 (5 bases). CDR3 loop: CASSLGGLPMDTQYF. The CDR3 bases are TGTGCCAGCAGCCTTGGAGGCCTCCCGATGGATACGCAGTATTTT.